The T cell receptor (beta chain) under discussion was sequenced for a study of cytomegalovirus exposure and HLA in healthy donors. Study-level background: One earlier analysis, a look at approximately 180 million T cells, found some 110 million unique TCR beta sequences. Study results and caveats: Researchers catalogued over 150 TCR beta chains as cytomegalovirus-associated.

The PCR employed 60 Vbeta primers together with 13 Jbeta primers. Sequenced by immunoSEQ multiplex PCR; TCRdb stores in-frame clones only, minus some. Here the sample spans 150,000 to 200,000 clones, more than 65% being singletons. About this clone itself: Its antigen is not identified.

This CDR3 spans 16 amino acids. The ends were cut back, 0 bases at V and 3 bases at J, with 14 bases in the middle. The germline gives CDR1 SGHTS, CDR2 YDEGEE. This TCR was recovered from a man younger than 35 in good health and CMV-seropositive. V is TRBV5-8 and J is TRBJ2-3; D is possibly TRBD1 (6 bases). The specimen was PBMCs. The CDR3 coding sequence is TGTGCCAGCAGCTTGGGCCAGGGGCGTCGGACAGATACGCAGTATTTT. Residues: CASSLGQGRRTDTQYF.